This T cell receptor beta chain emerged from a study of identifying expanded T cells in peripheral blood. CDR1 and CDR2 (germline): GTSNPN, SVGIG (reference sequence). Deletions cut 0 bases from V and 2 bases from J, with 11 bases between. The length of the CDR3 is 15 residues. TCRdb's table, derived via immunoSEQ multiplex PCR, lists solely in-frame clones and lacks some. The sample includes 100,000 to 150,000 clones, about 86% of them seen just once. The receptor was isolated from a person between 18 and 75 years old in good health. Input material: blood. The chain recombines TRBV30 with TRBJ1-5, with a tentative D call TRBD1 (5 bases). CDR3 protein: CAWSVGVRGNQPQHF. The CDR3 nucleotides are TGTGCCTGGAGTGTAGGGGTTAGGGGCAATCAGCCCCAGCATTTT. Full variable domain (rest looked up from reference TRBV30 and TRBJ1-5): SQTIHQWPATLVQPVGSPLSLECTVEGTSNPNLYWYRQAAGRGLQLLFYSVGIGQISSEVPQNLSASRPQDRQFILSSKKLLLSDSGFYLCAWSVGVRGNQPQHFGDGTRLSIL.